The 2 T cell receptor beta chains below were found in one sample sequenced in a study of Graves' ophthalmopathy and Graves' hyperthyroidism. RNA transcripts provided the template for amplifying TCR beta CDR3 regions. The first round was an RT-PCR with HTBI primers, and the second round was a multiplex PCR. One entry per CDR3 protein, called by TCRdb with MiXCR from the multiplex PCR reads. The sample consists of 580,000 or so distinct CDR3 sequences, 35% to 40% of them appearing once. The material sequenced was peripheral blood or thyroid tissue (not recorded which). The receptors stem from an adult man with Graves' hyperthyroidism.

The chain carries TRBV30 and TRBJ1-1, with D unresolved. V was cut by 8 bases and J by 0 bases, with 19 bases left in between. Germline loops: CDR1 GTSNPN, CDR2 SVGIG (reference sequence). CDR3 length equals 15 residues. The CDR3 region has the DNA TGTGCCCCCTATGGACCGTGTTGGATGAACACTGAAGCTTTCTTT. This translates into CAPYGPCWMNTEAFF.

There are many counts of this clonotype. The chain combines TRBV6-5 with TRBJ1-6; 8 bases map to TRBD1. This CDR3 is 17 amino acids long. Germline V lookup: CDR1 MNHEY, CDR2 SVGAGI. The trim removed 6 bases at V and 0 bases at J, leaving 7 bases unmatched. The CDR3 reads CASSPGQGHSYNSPLHF. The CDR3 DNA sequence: TGTGCCAGCAGCCCCGGACAGGGACACTCCTATAATTCACCCCTCCACTTT.